Sequencing of this T cell receptor (beta chain) was carried out in a study of T cell responses to AZD1222 COVID-19 vaccine. About the research overall: Pooled samples include second doses given at about 4 or 12 weeks.

Only in-frame clones appear in the TCRdb table, and some are missing; sequencing was by immunoSEQ multiplex PCR. The sample yields 150,000 to 200,000 clones, about 92% seen once. V was pared by 0 bases and J by 6 bases, with 18 bases between. The CDR3 has 16 residues. CDR1 SGHVS and CDR2 FNYEAQ come from the germline V gene. Here the sequenced sample was peripheral blood, taken on day 0 of AZD1222 vaccination. This TCR was sampled from an adult in good health. V and J are TRBV7-6 and TRBJ2-7; TRBD2 might be the D (6 bases). CDR3 loop: CASSLAGGTGSGEQYF. The DNA for the CDR3 is TGTGCCAGCAGCTTAGCGGGGGGAACAGGTTCCGGCGAGCAGTACTTC. Using reference TRBV7-6 and TRBJ2-7 for the parts outside the CDR3, the full variable domain is GAGVSQSPRYKVTKRGQDVALRCDPISGHVSLYWYRQALGQGPEFLTYFNYEAQQDKSGLPNDRFSAERPEGSISTLTIQRTEQRDSAMYRCASSLAGGTGSGEQYFGPGTRLTVT.